Listed here are 10 T cell receptor beta chains from one sample, sequenced in a study of T cell therapy after organ transplantation (dated by TCRdb to about 2019). No antigen is known for these receptors. What the time point label conveys for this sample: before start of T cell therapy. The library was built by means of the immunoSEQ multiplex PCR assay. TCRdb obtained this table from immuneACCESS and retained in-frame rearrangements with V and J assigned. These tables miss some clones; where compared with another copy, unresolved V genes account for less than half of the shortfall, and the remainder is unexplained. Across this sample there are some 47,000 clones, with about 94% seen only once. The ten largest clones represent approximately 3.4% of the sample. Sequenced here: CD8+ T cells from blood, sampled before autologous CMV-specific T cell therapy. The receptors originated from a human patient who had received a solid organ transplant and had CMV disease.

This clone was seen a few times. This sequence joins TRBV6-4 and TRBJ2-1, with 11 bases matching TRBD1. Germline CDR1 reads MRHNA; CDR2 reads SNTAGT. CDR3 length equals 16 residues. Trimming cost V 4 bases and J 6 bases; bases outside gene matches: 8. This CDR3 reads CASSATGQGAGNEQFF. The CDR3 coding sequence is TGTGCCAGCAGTGCAACTGGACAGGGGGCTGGCAATGAGCAGTTCTTC.

The rearrangement links TRBV25-1 to TRBJ2-7; TRBD1 might be the D (6 bases). CDR1 and CDR2 (germline): MGHDK, SYGVNS. Between the trimmed V and J ends, which lost 4 bases and 0 bases, there was a span of 10 bases. The CDR3 contains 14 residues. The chain's CDR3 is CASSVTGSSYEQYF. The CDR3 DNA is TGTGCCAGCAGTGTCACAGGGAGCTCCTACGAGCAGTACTTC.

The chain is built from TRBV13 and TRBJ2-1; D remains unclear. V gave up 0 bases and J gave up 0 bases, with 12 bases separating them. The CDR3 extends over 17 amino acids. Germline V gene sequence: CDR1 PRHDT, CDR2 FYEKMQ (reference sequence). In DNA, the CDR3 is TGTGCCAGCAGCTTAGGCCAGGAATCCTACTCCTACAATGAGCAGTTCTTC. The encoded protein is CASSLGQESYSYNEQFF.

V usage is TRBV27 and J usage is TRBJ1-1; no firm D call. Germline loops: CDR1 MNHEY, CDR2 SMNVEV (reference sequence). V lost 3 bases, J lost 5 bases, and 16 bases lay in between. The CDR3 has 15 amino acids. The CDR3 DNA reads TGTGCCAGCAGTTTTTCCGGAGGGTTTAGGACTGAAGCTTTCTTT. It specifies CASSFSGGFRTEAFF.

The gene calls are TRBV6-5 and TRBJ2-7; weak D call: TRBD1 (5 bases). CDR3 length: 13 residues. V was shortened by 5 bases and J by 4 bases, with 12 bases between the two germline ends. In germline, CDR1 is MNHEY, CDR2 SVGAGI. The CDR3 loop reads CASSATAWYEQYF. In DNA, the CDR3 is TGTGCCAGCAGTGCGACAGCCTGGTACGAGCAGTACTTC.

This clone was detected only once. The chain uses TRBV7-3 and TRBJ1-1; D unclear. Germline CDR1 and CDR2: SGHTA and FQGTGA. V lost 5 bases to trimming and J lost 1 base, with 8 bases between them. The CDR3 length is 13 residues. The CDR3 protein is CASSRFKNTEAFF. The CDR3 nucleotides read TGTGCCAGCAGCCGATTCAAGAACACTGAAGCTTTCTTT.

DNA for the CDR3: TGTGCCAGTAGCTACCCGGGCGAGAGCTCCTACGAGCAGTACTTC. This encodes CASSYPGESSYEQYF. This chain links TRBV19 with TRBJ2-7; no firm D call. The germline gives CDR1 LNHDA, CDR2 SQIVND (reference sequence). Trimming stripped 6 bases from V and 0 bases from J, with 15 bases between. The CDR3 consists of 15 residues.

The CDR3 DNA reads TGCGCCAGCAGCTACGACAGGGGGGACGAACAGCCCCAGCATTTT. Its translation: CASSYDRGDEQPQHF. This chain joins TRBV4-1 and TRBJ1-5; TRBD1 matches 9 bases. V gave up 5 bases and J gave up 7 bases; unmatched junction bases: 9. The CDR3 has 15 amino acids. The germline V gene has CDR1 MGHRA and CDR2 YSYEKL.

The chain employs TRBV13 and TRBJ2-1; possibly TRBD2 for D (5 bases). The CDR3 is 12 amino acids. Trimming cost V 3 bases and J 7 bases, with 7 bases left between them. CDR1 and CDR2 from the germline V gene are PRHDT and FYEKMQ (reference sequence). The CDR3: CASSLGANEQFF. As DNA, the CDR3 is TGTGCCAGCAGCTTGGGAGCAAATGAGCAGTTCTTC.

This rearrangement joins TRBV7-9 to TRBJ1-2; D perhaps matches TRBD1 (5 bases). Trimming removed 5 bases at V and 2 bases at J, with 18 bases between. The germline V gene encodes CDR1 SEHNR and CDR2 FQNEAQ (reference sequence). The CDR3 runs to 16 residues. The DNA for the CDR3 is TGTGCCAGCAGCCCCATCGACAGATACCTAAACTATGGCTACACCTTC. It codes for CASSPIDRYLNYGYTF.